Included here is one TCR beta chain sequence, with context. The repertoire was sequenced with immunoSEQ multiplex PCR; TCRdb's copy has only in-frame clones and lacks some. The table lists approximately 31,000 clones, approximately 91% of them singletons, with about 5.8% in the top ten. The germline V gene encodes CDR1 SGDLS and CDR2 YYNGEE. V dropped 4 bases and J dropped 1 base, with 14 bases sitting between them. This CDR3 is built from 15 residues. The data belong to a study of T cell changes during pregnancy in multiple sclerosis. Sequenced here: CD8+ T cells from peripheral blood mononuclear cells, sampled in the second trimester of pregnancy. The source is a female donor with multiple sclerosis, enrolled in a pregnancy study. V is TRBV9 and J is TRBJ1-2; D is uncertain. The DNA of the CDR3 is TGTGCCAGCAGCCCTAGGGAGGGAGGTAACTATGGCTACACCTTC. Amino acid sequence: CASSPREGGNYGYTF.